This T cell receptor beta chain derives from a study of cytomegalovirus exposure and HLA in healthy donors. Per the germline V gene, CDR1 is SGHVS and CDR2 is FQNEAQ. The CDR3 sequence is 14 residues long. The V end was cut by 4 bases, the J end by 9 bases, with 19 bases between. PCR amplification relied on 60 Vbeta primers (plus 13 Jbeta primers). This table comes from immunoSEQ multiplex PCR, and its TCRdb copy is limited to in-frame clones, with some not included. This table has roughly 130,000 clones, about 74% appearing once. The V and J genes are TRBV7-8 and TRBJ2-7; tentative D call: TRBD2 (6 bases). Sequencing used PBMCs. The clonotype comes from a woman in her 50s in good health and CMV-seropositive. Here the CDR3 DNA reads TGTGCCAGCAGCTCCCCGGAGAAGACTAGGACGCAGTACTTC. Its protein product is CASSSPEKTRTQYF.